The present T cell receptor (beta chain) was sequenced within a study of cytomegalovirus exposure and HLA in healthy donors. Amplification used 60 Vbeta primers and 13 Jbeta primers. As originally analysed: A later analysis counted 80 million or so unique TCR beta chains, some 11 million shared. The method was immunoSEQ multiplex PCR; TCRdb's version includes in-frame clones alone and lacks a portion of them. The V and J calls and clone size are taken from that table; D and trimming were inferred from the DNA. The data contain 110,000 to 150,000 clones, 65% to 85% of them singletons. General study results and limits: Per a prior analysis, the majority of TCR beta V segments were productive roughly 87% or roughly 30% of the time. The study recorded 164 TCR beta chains that were cytomegalovirus-associated.

Comments on this clone: Its antigen is not identified.

The TCR comes from a man in his thirties or forties in good health and CMV-seronegative. Sequenced sample: PBMCs.

The CDR3 reads CASSESGYEQYF. In nucleotides, the CDR3 is TGTGCCAGCAGTGAATCGGGGTACGAGCAGTACTTC. The chain employs TRBV2 and TRBJ2-7; D is possibly TRBD2 (5 bases). This CDR3 is built from 12 residues. V lost 2 bases and J 4 bases, leaving 6 bases between the germline ends. Germline CDR1 reads SNHLY; CDR2 reads FYNNEI. The variable domain in full, with the rest retrieved from reference TRBV2 and TRBJ2-7, is EPEVTQTPSHQVTQMGQEVILRCVPISNHLYFYWYRQILGQKVEFLVSFYNNEISEKSEIFDDQFSVERPDGSNFTLKIRSTKLEDSAMYFCASSESGYEQYFGPGTRLTVT.